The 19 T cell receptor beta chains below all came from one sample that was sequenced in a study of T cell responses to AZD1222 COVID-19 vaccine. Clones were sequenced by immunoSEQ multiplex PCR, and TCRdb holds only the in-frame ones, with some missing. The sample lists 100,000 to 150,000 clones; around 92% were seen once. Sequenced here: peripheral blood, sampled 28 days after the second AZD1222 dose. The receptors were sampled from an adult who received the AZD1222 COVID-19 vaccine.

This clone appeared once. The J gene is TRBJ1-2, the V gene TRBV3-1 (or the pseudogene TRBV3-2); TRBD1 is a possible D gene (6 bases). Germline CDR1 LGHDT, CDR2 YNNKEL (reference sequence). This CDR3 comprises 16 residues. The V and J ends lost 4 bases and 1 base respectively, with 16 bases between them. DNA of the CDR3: TGTGCCAGCAGCCTCTCGAGTACCAGGGGTAACTATGGCTACACCTTC. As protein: CASSLSSTRGNYGYTF.

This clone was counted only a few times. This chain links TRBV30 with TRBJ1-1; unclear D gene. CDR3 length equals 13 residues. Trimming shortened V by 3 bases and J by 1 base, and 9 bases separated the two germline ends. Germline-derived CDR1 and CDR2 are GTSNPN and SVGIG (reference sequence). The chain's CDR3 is CAWSPHRNTEAFF. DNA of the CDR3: TGTGCCTGGAGCCCTCACAGGAACACTGAAGCTTTCTTT. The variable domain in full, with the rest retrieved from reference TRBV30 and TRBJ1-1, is SQTIHQWPATLVQPVGSPLSLECTVEGTSNPNLYWYRQAAGRGLQLLFYSVGIGQISSEVPQNLSASRPQDRQFILSSKKLLLSDSGFYLCAWSPHRNTEAFFGQGTRLTVV.

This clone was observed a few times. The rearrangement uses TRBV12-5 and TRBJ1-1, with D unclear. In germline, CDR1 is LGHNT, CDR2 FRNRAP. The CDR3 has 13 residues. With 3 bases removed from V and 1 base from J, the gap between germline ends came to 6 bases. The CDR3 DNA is TGTGCTAGTGGTTTCATGGAGAACACTGAAGCTTTCTTT. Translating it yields CASGFMENTEAFF.

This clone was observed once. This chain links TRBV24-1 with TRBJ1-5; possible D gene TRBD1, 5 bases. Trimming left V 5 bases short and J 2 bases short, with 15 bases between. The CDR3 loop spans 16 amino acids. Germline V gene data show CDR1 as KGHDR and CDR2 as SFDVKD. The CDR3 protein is CATSAPTGGGNQPQHF. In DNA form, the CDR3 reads TGTGCCACCAGTGCCCCGACGGGGGGAGGCAATCAGCCCCAGCATTTT.

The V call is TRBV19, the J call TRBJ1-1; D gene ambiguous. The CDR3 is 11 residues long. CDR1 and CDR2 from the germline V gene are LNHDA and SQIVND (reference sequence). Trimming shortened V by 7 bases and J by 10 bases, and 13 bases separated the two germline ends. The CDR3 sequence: CASTSRDRAFF. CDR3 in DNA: TGTGCCAGTACCAGCCGGGATCGAGCTTTCTTT.

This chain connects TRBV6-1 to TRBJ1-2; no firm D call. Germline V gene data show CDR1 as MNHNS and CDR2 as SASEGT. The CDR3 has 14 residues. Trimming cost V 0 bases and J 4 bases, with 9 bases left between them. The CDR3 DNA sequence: TGTGCCAGCAGTGAAGCAACGGGTATCTATGGCTACACCTTC. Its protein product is CASSEATGIYGYTF.

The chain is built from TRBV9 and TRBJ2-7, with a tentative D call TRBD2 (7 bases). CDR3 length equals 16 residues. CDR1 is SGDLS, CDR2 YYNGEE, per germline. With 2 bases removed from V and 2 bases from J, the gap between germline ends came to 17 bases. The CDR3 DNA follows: TGTGCCAGCAGCGTCGGCCCCCGGGGGGCAACCTACGAGCAGTACTTC. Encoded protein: CASSVGPRGATYEQYF.

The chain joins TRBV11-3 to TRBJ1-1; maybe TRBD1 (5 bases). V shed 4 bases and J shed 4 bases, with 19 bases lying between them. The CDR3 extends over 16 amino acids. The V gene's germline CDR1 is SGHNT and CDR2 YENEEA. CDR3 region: CASSSRDPGPLTEAFF. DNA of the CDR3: TGTGCCAGCAGCTCTCGGGACCCTGGGCCTCTCACTGAAGCTTTCTTT.

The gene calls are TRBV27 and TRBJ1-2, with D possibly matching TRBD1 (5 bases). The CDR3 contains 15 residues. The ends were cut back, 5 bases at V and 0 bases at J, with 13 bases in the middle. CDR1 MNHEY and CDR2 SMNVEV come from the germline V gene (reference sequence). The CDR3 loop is CASSETDSANYGYTF. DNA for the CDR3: TGTGCCAGCAGTGAGACAGACTCAGCTAACTATGGCTACACCTTC.

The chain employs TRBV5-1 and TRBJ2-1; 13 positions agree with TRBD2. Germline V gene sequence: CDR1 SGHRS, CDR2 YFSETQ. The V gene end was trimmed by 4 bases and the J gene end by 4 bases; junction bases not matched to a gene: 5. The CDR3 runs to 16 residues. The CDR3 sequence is CASSPTTSGGYNEQFF. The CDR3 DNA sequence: TGCGCCAGCAGCCCCACGACTAGCGGGGGGTACAATGAGCAGTTCTTC. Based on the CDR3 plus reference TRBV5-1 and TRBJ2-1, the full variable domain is KAGVTQTPRYLIKTRGQQVTLSCSPISGHRSVSWYQQTPGQGLQFLFEYFSETQRNKGNFPGRFSGRQFSNSRSEMNVSTLELGDSALYLCASSPTTSGGYNEQFFGPGTRLTVL.

The CDR3 DNA sequence: TGCGCCAGCAGCCAAGTTGCGGGCGGTCAGCCCCAGCATTTT. Protein: CASSQVAGGQPQHF. The chain has TRBV4-1 and TRBJ1-5; D unclear. Germline V gene lookup returns CDR1 MGHRA and CDR2 YSYEKL. CDR3 size: 14 residues. Trimming shortened V by 1 base and J by 6 bases, and 10 bases separated the two germline ends.

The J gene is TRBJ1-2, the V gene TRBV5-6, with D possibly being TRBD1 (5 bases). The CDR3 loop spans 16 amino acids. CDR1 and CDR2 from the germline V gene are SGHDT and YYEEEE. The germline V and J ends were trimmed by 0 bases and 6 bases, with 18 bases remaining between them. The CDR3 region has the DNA TGTGCCAGCAGCTTGGTAGGTCAGGGTGGTCTCGATGGCTACACCTTC. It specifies CASSLVGQGGLDGYTF.

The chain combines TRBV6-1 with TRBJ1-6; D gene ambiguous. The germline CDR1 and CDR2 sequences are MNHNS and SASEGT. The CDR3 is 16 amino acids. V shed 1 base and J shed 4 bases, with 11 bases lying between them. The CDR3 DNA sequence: TGTGCCAGCAGTGAAGATCGGGGTCTGTATAATTCACCCCTCCACTTT. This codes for CASSEDRGLYNSPLHF.

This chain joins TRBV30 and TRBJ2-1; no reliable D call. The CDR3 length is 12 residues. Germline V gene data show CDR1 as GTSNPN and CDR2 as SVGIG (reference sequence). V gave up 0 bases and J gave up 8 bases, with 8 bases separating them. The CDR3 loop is CAWSVSSYEQFF. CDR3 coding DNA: TGTGCCTGGAGTGTAAGTAGCTATGAGCAGTTCTTC. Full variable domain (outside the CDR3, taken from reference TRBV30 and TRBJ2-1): SQTIHQWPATLVQPVGSPLSLECTVEGTSNPNLYWYRQAAGRGLQLLFYSVGIGQISSEVPQNLSASRPQDRQFILSSKKLLLSDSGFYLCAWSVSSYEQFFGPGTRLTVL.

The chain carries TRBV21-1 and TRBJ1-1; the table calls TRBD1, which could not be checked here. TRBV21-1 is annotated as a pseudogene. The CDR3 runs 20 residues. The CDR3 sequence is CASSTHRDRTFPVSNTEAFF. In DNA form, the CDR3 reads TGTGCCAGCAGCACTCACCGGGACAGGACCTTCCCCGTGTCCAACACTGAAGCTTTCTTT.

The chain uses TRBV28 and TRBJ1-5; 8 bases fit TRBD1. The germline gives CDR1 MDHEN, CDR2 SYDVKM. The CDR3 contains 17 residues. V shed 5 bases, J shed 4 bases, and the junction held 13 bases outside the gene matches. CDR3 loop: CASSPGTGGYTNQPQHF. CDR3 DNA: TGTGCCAGCAGTCCAGGGACAGGTGGCTACACGAATCAGCCCCAGCATTTT.

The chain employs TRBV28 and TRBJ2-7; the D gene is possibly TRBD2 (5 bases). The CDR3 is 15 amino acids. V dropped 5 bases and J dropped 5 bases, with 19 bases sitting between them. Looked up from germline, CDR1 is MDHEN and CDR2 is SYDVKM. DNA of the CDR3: TGTGCCAGCAGTACAGCGGCTGCCCAAGGACACGAGCAGTACGTC. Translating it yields CASSTAAAQGHEQYV.

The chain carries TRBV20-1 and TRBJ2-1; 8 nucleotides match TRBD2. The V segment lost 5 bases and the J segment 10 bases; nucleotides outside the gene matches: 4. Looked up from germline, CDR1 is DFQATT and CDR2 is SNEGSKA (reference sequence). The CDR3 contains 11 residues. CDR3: CSAGLAWEQFF. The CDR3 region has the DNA TGCAGTGCTGGACTAGCTTGGGAGCAGTTCTTC.

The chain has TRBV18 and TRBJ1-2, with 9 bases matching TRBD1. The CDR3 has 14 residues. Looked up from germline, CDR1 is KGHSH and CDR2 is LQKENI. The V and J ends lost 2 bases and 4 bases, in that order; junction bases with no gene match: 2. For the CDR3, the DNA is TGTGCCAGCTCACCAGGGACAGGGACCTATGGCTACACCTTC. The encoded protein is CASSPGTGTYGYTF.